These T cell receptor beta chains were read from a single sample in a study of T cell changes during pregnancy in multiple sclerosis. TCRdb's copy holds only in-frame clones and misses some; the assay was immunoSEQ multiplex PCR. In the table there are more than 35,000 clones, approximately 90% of which are singletons. Sequencing was performed on CD4+ T cells from peripheral blood mononuclear cells, taken before pregnancy. The origin of the receptors is a female donor with multiple sclerosis, enrolled in a pregnancy study. The CDR3 runs from the conserved cysteine through the conserved F or W.

V gene: TRBV6-5; J gene: TRBJ2-5; CDR3 protein: CASSYRTEETQYF
V gene: TRBV7-3; J gene: TRBJ2-1; CDR3 protein: CASSLTGGSSYNEQFF
V gene: TRBV6-5; J gene: TRBJ1-2; CDR3 protein: CASGSQTGIYGYTF
V gene: TRBV10-3; J gene: TRBJ1-2; CDR3 protein: CATATGWAGGYTF
V gene: TRBV9; J gene: TRBJ2-5; CDR3 protein: CASSVVPEETQYF
V gene: TRBV5-1; J gene: TRBJ2-5; CDR3 protein: CASSIGQGQETQYF
V gene: TRBV6-5; J gene: TRBJ2-2; CDR3 protein: CASKYRALNTGELFF
V gene: TRBV11-2; J gene: TRBJ2-7; CDR3 protein: CASSVSGTSNLEQYF
V gene: TRBV7-2; J gene: TRBJ1-5; CDR3 protein: CASSLQGDQPQHF
V gene: TRBV5-4; J gene: TRBJ2-1; CDR3 protein: CASSLYSKQFF
V gene: TRBV10-3; J gene: TRBJ2-5; CDR3 protein: CAISATGPETQYF
V gene: TRBV30; J gene: TRBJ1-2; CDR3 protein: CAWSRQAGGYTF
V gene: TRBV18; J gene: TRBJ2-7; CDR3 protein: CASSPGQGDSYEQYF
V gene: TRBV7-2; J gene: TRBJ1-2; CDR3 protein: CASSHQAILNYGYTF
V gene: TRBV5-8; J gene: TRBJ1-5; CDR3 protein: CASSLVEGDRGDQPQHF